This T cell receptor (beta chain) was identified during a study of shared clonotypes between healthy human individuals. Sequencing used immunoSEQ multiplex PCR; TCRdb keeps in-frame clones, though not all of them. The repertoire includes roughly 2 million clones, approximately 95% of them detected once, and about 0.13% sits in the top ten. The CDR3 totals 14 residues. The germline V and J ends were trimmed by 3 bases and 4 bases, with 12 bases remaining between them. Germline CDR1 KGHSH, CDR2 LQKENI. Sequencing was done on a sample of naive CD4+ T cells sorted from blood. Subset noted: CD45RA+ positively selected. This receptor was obtained from a man younger than 35 in good health. The chain is built from TRBV18 and TRBJ1-1; D may be TRBD1 (5 bases). The CDR3, as DNA: TGTGCCAGCTCACCGCAGGGCAAGACCACTGAAGCTTTCTTT. This encodes CASSPQGKTTEAFF. Drawing the rest from reference TRBV18 and TRBJ1-1, the complete variable domain is NAGVMQNPRHLVRRRGQEARLRCSPMKGHSHVYWYRQLPEEGLKFMVYLQKENIIDESGMPKERFSAEFPKEGPSILRIQQVVRGDSAAYFCASSPQGKTTEAFFGQGTRLTVV.